Described below is a single T cell receptor beta chain sequence and its context. This sample stems from a study of blood T cells in healthy people across ages. The use of a sample-barcoded 5' primer and a J-beta primer mix characterized a second PCR of roughly 6 to 11 cycles. Every individual sample yielded 2.5 million or more paired-end reads (each containing CDR3). TCRdb used MiXCR to reprocess the 5' RACE reads, holding one entry per CDR3 protein. The table lists approximately 1.5 million distinct CDR3 sequences, approximately 32% of them singletons. Germline CDR1 and CDR2: MGHDK and SYGVNS. The length of the CDR3 is 16 residues. V shed 1 base, J shed 0 bases, and the junction held 2 bases outside the gene matches.

This sequence originates from a woman in her twenties or thirties in good health. The chain employs TRBV25-1 and TRBJ2-3; 9 nucleotides agree with TRBD1. The specimen sequenced was blood. The CDR3 spells CASSEWGTGSTDTQYF. DNA of the CDR3: TGTGCCAGCAGTGAATGGGGGACAGGGAGCACAGATACGCAGTATTTT.